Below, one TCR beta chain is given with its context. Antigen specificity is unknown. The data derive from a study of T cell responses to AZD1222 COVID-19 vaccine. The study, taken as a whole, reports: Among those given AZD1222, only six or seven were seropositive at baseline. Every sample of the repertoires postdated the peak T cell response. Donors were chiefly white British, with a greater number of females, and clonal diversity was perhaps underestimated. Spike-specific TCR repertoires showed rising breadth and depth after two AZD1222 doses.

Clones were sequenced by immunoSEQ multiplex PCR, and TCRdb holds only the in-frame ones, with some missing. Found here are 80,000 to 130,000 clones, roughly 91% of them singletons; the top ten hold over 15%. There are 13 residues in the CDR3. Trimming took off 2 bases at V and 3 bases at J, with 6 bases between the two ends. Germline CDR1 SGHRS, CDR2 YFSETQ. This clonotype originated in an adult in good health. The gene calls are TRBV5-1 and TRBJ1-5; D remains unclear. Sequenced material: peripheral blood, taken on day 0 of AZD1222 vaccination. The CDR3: CASSFSPNQPQHF. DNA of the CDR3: TGCGCCAGCAGCTTCAGTCCCAATCAGCCCCAGCATTTT.